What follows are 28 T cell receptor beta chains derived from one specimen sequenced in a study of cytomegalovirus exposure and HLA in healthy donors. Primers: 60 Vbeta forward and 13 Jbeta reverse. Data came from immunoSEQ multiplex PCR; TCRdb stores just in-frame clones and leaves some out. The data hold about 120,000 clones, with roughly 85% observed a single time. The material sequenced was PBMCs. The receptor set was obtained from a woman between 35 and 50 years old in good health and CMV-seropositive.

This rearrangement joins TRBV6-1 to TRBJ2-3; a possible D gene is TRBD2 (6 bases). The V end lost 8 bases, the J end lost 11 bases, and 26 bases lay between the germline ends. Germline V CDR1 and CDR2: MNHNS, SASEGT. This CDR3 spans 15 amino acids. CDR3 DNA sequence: TGTGCCAGCCGACCCTACCGGGACTCCGGATTACAGCAGTATTTT. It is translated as CASRPYRDSGLQQYF.

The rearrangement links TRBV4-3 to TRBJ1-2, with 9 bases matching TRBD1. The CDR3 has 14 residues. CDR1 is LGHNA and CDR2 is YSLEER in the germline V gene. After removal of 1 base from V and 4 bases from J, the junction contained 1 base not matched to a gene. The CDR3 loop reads CASSQGTGAYGYTF. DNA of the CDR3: TGCGCCAGCAGCCAAGGGACAGGGGCCTATGGCTACACCTTC.

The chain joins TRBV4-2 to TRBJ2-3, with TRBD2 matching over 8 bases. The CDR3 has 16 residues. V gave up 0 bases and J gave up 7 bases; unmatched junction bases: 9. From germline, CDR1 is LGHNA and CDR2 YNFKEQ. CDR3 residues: CASSQDASGRGYTQYF. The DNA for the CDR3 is TGTGCCAGCAGCCAAGATGCGAGCGGGAGAGGATATACGCAGTATTTT.

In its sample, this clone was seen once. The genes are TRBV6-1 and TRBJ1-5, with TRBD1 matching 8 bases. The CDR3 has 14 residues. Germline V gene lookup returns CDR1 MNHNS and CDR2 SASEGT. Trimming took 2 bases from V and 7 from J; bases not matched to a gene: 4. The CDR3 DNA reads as TGTGCCAGCAGTGAAACAACAGGGGGACAGCCCCAGCATTTT. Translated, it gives CASSETTGGQPQHF.

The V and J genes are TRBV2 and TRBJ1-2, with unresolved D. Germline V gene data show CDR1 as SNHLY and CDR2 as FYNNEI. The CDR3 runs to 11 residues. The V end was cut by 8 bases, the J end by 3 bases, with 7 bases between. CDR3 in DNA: TGTGCCAGCGAGCGGGACTATGGCTACACCTTC. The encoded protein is CASERDYGYTF.

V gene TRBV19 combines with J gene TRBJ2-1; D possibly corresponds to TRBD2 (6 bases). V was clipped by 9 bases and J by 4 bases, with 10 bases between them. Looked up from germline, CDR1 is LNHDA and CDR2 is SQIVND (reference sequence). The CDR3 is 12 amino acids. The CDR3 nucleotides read TGTGCCAGCCTAGCGCGATACAATGAGCAGTTCTTC. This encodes CASLARYNEQFF.

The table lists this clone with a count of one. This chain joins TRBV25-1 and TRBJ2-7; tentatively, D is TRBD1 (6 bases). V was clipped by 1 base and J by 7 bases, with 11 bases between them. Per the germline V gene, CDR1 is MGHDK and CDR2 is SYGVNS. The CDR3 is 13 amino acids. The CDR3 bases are TGTGCCAGCAGTGAATTGGGGGCCGGGGAGCAGTACTTC. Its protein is CASSELGAGEQYF.

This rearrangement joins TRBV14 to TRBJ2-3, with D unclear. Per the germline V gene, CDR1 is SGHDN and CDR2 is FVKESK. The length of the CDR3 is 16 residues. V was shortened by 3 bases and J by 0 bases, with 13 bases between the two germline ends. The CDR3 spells CASSQYRTASTDTQYF. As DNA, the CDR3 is TGTGCCAGCAGCCAGTACAGAACAGCTAGCACAGATACGCAGTATTTT. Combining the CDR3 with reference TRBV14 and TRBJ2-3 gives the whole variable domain EAGVTQFPSHSVIEKGQTVTLRCDPISGHDNLYWYRRVMGKEIKFLLHFVKESKQDESGMPNNRFLAERTGGTYSTLKVQPAELEDSGVYFCASSQYRTASTDTQYFGPGTRLTVL.

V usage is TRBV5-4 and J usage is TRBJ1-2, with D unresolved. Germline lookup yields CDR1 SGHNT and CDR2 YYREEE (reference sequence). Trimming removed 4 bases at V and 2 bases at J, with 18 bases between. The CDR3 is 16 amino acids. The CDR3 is CASSPPLGRKNYGYTF. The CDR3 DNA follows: TGTGCCAGCAGCCCCCCCCTCGGCAGGAAAAACTATGGCTACACCTTC.

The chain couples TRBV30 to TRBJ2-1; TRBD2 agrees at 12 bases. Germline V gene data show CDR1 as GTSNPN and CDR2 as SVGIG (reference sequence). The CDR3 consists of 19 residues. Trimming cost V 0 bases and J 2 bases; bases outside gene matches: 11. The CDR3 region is CAWSVDSSGRAAAYNEQFF. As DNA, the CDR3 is TGTGCCTGGAGTGTAGATTCTAGCGGGAGGGCCGCAGCCTACAATGAGCAGTTCTTC.

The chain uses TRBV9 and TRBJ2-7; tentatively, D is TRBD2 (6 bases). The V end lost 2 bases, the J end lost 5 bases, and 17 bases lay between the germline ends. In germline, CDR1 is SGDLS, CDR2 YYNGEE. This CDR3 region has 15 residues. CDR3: CASSVAGLSLDEQYF. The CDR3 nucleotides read TGTGCCAGCAGCGTGGCGGGACTCTCCCTCGACGAGCAGTACTTC.

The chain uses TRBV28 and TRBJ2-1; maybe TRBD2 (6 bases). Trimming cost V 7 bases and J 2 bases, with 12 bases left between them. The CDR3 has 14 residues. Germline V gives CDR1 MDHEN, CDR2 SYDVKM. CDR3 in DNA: TGTGCCAGCACTTCCGCGGGAACCTACAATGAGCAGTTCTTC. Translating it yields CASTSAGTYNEQFF.

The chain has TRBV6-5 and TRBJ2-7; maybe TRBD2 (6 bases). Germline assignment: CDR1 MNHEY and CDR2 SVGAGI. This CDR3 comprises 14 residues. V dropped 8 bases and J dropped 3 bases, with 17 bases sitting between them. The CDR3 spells CASGLGGLNYEQYF. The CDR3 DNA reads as TGTGCCAGCGGTTTGGGCGGACTAAACTACGAGCAGTACTTC.

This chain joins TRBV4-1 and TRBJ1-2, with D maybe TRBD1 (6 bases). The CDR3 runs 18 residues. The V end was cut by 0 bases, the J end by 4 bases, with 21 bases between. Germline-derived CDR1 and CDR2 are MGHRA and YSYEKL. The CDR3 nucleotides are TGCGCCAGCAGCCAAGATCTGACAGGAGCCAACCGGCTCTATGGCTACACCTTC. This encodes CASSQDLTGANRLYGYTF.

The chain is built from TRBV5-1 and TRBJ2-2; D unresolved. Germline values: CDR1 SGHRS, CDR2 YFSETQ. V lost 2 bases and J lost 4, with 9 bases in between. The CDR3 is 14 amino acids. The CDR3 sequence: CASSFLVGTGELFF. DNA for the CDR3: TGCGCCAGCAGCTTCCTAGTTGGCACCGGGGAGCTGTTTTTT.

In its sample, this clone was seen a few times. Here the CDR3 DNA reads TGTGCCAGTAGCTTCCAGGGGGCAGCTGGACCCTATGGCTACACCTTC. Amino acid sequence: CASSFQGAAGPYGYTF. This sequence joins TRBV19 and TRBJ1-2; 8 positions agree with TRBD1. Germline V gives CDR1 LNHDA, CDR2 SQIVND (reference sequence). The CDR3 length is 16 residues. Trimming at V came to 6 bases and at J to 4 bases, leaving 13 bases not matched to a gene.

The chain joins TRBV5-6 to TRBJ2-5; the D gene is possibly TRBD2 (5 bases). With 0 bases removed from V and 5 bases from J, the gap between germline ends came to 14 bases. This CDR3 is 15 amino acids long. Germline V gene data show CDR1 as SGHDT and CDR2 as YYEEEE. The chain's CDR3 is CASSLAGVTSETQYF. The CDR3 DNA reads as TGTGCCAGCAGCTTGGCCGGGGTGACGTCTGAGACCCAGTACTTC.

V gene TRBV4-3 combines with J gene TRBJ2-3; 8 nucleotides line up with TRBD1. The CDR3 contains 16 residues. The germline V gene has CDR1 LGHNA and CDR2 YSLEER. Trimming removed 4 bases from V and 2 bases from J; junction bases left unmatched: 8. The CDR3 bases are TGCGCCAGCAGCCGAGAGACAGGGGTCTACACAGATACGCAGTATTTT. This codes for CASSRETGVYTDTQYF.

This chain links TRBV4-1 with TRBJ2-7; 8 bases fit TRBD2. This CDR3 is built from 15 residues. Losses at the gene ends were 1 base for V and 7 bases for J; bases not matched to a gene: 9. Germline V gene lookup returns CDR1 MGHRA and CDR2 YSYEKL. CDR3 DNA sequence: TGCGCCAGCAGCCAAGTCGGAGCGGGAGCCTTAGAGCAGTACTTC. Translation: CASSQVGAGALEQYF.

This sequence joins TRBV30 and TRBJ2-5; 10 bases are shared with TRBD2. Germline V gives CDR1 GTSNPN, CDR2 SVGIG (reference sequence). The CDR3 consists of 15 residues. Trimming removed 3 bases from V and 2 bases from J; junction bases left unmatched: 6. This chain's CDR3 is CAWRAGLAPQETQYF. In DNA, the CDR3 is TGTGCCTGGAGGGCGGGACTAGCGCCTCAAGAGACCCAGTACTTC.

The chain's CDR3 is CASSPGTGYSPLHF. Here the CDR3 DNA reads TGTGCCAGCAGCCCCGGGACAGGCTATTCACCCCTCCACTTT. The chain is built from TRBV27 and TRBJ1-6, with 8 bases aligning to TRBD1. This CDR3 is 14 amino acids long. Germline V CDR1 and CDR2: MNHEY, SMNVEV (reference sequence). The ends lost 6 bases at V and 8 bases at J; junction bases unmatched: 6.

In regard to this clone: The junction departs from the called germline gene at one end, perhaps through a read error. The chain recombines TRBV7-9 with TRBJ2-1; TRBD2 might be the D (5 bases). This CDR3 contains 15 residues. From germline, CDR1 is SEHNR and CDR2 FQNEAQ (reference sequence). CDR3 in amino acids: CSSSLGSATYNEQFF. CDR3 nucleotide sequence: TGTTCCAGCAGCTTAGGGAGCGCCACCTACAATGAGCAGTTCTTC.

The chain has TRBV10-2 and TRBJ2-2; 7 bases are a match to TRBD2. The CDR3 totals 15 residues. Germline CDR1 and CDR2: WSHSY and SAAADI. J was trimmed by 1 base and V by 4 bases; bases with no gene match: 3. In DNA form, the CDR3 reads TGCGCCAGCAGTGTTCTAGCGGTGAACACCGGGGAGCTGTTTTTT. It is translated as CASSVLAVNTGELFF.

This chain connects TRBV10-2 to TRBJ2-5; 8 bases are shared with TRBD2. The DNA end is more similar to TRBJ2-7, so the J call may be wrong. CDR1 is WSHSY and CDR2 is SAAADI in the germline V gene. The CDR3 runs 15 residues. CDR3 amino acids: CASSWESGSPYEQYF. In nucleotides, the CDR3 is TGCGCCAGCAGTTGGGAAAGCGGGAGCCCCTACGAGCAGTACTTC.

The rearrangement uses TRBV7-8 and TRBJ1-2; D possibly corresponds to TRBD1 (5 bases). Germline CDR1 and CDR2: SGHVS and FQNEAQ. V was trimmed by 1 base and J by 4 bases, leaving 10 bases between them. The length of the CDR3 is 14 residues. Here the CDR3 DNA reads TGTGCCAGCAGCTTAGGTGGTCAGGGCTATGGCTACACCTTC. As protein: CASSLGGQGYGYTF.

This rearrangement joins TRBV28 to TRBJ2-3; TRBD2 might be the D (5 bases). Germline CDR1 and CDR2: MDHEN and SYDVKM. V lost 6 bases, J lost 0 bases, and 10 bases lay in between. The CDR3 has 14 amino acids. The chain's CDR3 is CASSYGGSTDTQYF. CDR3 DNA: TGTGCCAGCAGCTACGGCGGGAGCACAGATACGCAGTATTTT.

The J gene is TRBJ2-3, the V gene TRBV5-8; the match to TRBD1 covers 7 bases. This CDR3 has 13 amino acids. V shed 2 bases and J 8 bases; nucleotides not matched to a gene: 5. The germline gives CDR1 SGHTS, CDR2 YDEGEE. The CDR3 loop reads CASSFTGVGTQYF. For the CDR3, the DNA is TGTGCCAGCAGCTTTACAGGGGTTGGTACGCAGTATTTT.

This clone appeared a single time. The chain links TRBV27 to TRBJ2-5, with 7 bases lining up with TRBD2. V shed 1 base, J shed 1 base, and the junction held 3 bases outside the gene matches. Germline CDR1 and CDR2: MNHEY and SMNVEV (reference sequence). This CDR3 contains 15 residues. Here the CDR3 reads CASSLYAGAQETQYF. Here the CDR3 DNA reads TGTGCCAGCAGTTTATATGCGGGAGCCCAAGAGACCCAGTACTTC.